This T cell receptor delta chain was observed in a study of γδ T cells in repeated Plasmodium falciparum infection. Overall study: Malaria-naive adults were infected with P. falciparum NF54 four times over roughly 590 days.

Vgamma9/Vdelta2+ and Vdelta2-negative gammadelta T cells were flow-sorted from PBMC for bulk sequencing. TCRdb redid clone calling on the multiplex PCR reads using CATT. Here the sample spans 90,000 or so delta-chain clones, 0.85% to 1% being singletons. V shed 5 bases and J shed 7 bases, with 19 bases lying between them. The CDR3 extends over 14 amino acids. Germline CDR1 is GEAIGNYY and CDR2 is EKD. This clone came up a few times. This DNA's translation and the protein TCRdb lists, from a much larger clone, do not match at residue 10, likely due to a read error; the protein shown is translated from the DNA.

This TCR came from a pool of human donors (malaria-infected and uninfected, not separated). What was sequenced was gamma-delta T cells from blood. V gene TRDV2 combines with J gene TRDJ1; D unresolved. The J gene, not given by TCRdb, was assigned here from a germline match of the nucleotide sequence. DNA for the CDR3: TGTGCCTGTGCAGACCTGCTAACGGTGAGTAAACTCATCTTT. Amino acid sequence: CACADLLTVSKLIF.